The 27 T cell receptor beta chains reported below all come from one sample, sequenced in a study of OX40 agonist ivuxolimab in advanced cancers. This table comes from immunoSEQ multiplex PCR, and its TCRdb copy is limited to in-frame clones, with some not included. The sample has over 75,000 clones; around 90% are singletons. The input for sequencing was CD4+ or CD8+ T cells sorted from blood, taken in a trial of the OX40 agonist ivuxolimab. These TCRs come from an adult with an advanced solid tumor such as melanoma, head and neck, liver or kidney cancer.

The chain couples TRBV18 to TRBJ2-1, with 8 bases identical to TRBD2. J lost 2 bases, V lost 1 base, and 4 bases had no gene match. CDR1 KGHSH and CDR2 LQKENI come from the germline V gene. The CDR3 is 16 residues long. CDR3 amino acids: CASSPRGGRTYNEQFF. In DNA, the CDR3 is TGTGCCAGCTCACCACGGGGCGGGAGGACCTACAATGAGCAGTTCTTC.

The V gene is TRBV30, the J gene TRBJ2-7, with D perhaps being TRBD1 or TRBD2 (6 bases each). Trimming shortened V by 0 bases and J by 7 bases, and 16 bases separated the two germline ends. CDR3 length: 14 amino acids. From germline, CDR1 is GTSNPN and CDR2 SVGIG (reference sequence). The CDR3 sequence is CAWSVGGHPTEQYF. Written as DNA, the CDR3 is TGTGCCTGGAGTGTCGGGGGCCACCCTACAGAGCAGTACTTC.

V and J are TRBV2 and TRBJ2-5, with D hard to call. From germline, CDR1 is SNHLY and CDR2 FYNNEI. The V gene lost 3 bases and the J gene lost 6 bases, with 11 bases spanning the gap. CDR3 length: 13 residues. The CDR3 protein is CASSDGQAKTQYF. As DNA, the CDR3 is TGTGCCAGCAGTGACGGTCAAGCGAAGACCCAGTACTTC. The whole variable domain, remainder taken from reference TRBV2 and TRBJ2-5, is EPEVTQTPSHQVTQMGQEVILRCVPISNHLYFYWYRQILGQKVEFLVSFYNNEISEKSEIFDDQFSVERPDGSNFTLKIRSTKLEDSAMYFCASSDGQAKTQYFGPGTRLLVL.

V and J are TRBV7-3 and TRBJ2-7, with a possible D match to TRBD1 (6 bases). The V gene lost 3 bases and the J gene lost 0 bases, with 12 bases spanning the gap. Germline loops: CDR1 SGHTA, CDR2 FQGTGA. The CDR3 covers 15 residues. The CDR3 here is CASSLRTVLSYEQYF. The CDR3 region has the DNA TGTGCCAGCAGCTTGAGGACAGTCCTCTCCTACGAGCAGTACTTC.

The CDR3 region has the DNA TGCGCCAGCAGCCCCCAGGGGGCGCGGGAGACCCAGTACTTC. It codes for CASSPQGARETQYF. The genes are TRBV5-1 and TRBJ2-5, with TRBD1 matching 8 bases. The J segment lost 5 bases and the V segment lost 4 bases, leaving 7 bases of the junction unmatched. The CDR3 covers 14 residues. The germline V gene has CDR1 SGHRS and CDR2 YFSETQ.

As concerns this clone: Other DNA sequences in the sample encode the same CDR3. The V call is TRBV28, the J call TRBJ1-5, with 9 positions matching TRBD1. Germline values: CDR1 MDHEN, CDR2 SYDVKM. The CDR3 is 15 amino acids. Trimming at V came to 4 bases and at J to 1 base, leaving 2 bases not matched to a gene. CDR3 DNA: TGTGCCAGCAGTTCCGGGACAGGGAGCAATCAGCCCCAGCATTTT. It codes for CASSSGTGSNQPQHF.

J is TRBJ2-7 and V is TRBV30, with 9 bases that match TRBD2. Unmatched junction bases numbered 2, after V lost 2 bases and J lost 3 bases. The germline CDR1 and CDR2 sequences are GTSNPN and SVGIG (reference sequence). The CDR3 is made up of 13 amino acids. The CDR3 DNA is TGTGCCTGGAGTCTAGCGGGGCTCTACGAGCAGTACTTC. Protein sequence: CAWSLAGLYEQYF.

The V gene is TRBV5-4, the J gene TRBJ2-1; D tentatively fits TRBD1 or TRBD2 (6 bases each). The CDR3 extends over 16 amino acids. Germline lookup yields CDR1 SGHNT and CDR2 YYREEE (reference sequence). V was cut by 0 bases and J by 0 bases, with 10 bases left in between. The CDR3 nucleotides are TGTGCCAGCAGCTTGGCCGGAGGGGGCTCCTACAATGAGCAGTTCTTC. Residues: CASSLAGGGSYNEQFF.

The rearrangement uses TRBV6-5 and TRBJ2-5, with D perhaps TRBD2 (6 bases). There are 14 residues in the CDR3. The V gene's germline CDR1 is MNHEY and CDR2 SVGAGI. V lost 5 bases, J lost 2 bases, and 12 bases lay in between. This CDR3 reads CASSGGLLQETQYF. The CDR3, as DNA: TGTGCCAGCAGTGGGGGACTCCTGCAAGAGACCCAGTACTTC.

The table lists this clone with a count of one. The chain combines TRBV27 with TRBJ2-7; D is uncertain. V lost 4 bases and J lost 1, with 11 bases in between. Per germline, CDR1 MNHEY and CDR2 SMNVEV (reference sequence). The CDR3 runs 14 residues. The CDR3 region has the DNA TGTGCCAGCAGTTCACGAGTGGGTTCCTACGAGCAGTACTTC. It encodes CASSSRVGSYEQYF.

In its sample, this clone was seen once. CDR3 nucleotide sequence: TGTGCCTGTGAAAAGGACAGGGTTTCACCCCTCCACTTT. This encodes CACEKDRVSPLHF. The chain joins TRBV30 to TRBJ1-6; 8 bases fit TRBD1. Germline assignment: CDR1 GTSNPN and CDR2 SVGIG (reference sequence). The CDR3 extends over 13 amino acids. Unmatched junction bases numbered 7, after V lost 6 bases and J lost 9 bases. Filled out from reference TRBV30 and TRBJ1-6, the complete variable domain reads SQTIHQWPATLVQPVGSPLSLECTVEGTSNPNLYWYRQAAGRGLQLLFYSVGIGQISSEVPQNLSASRPQDRQFILSSKKLLLSDSGFYLCACEKDRVSPLHFGNGTRLTVT.

The CDR3 region is CASSSRLAGGPMRTDTQYF. CDR3 in DNA: TGTGCCAGCAGCTCTCGACTAGCGGGAGGGCCTATGCGGACAGATACGCAGTATTTT. V gene TRBV9 combines with J gene TRBJ2-3; 14 bases map to TRBD2. Germline trimming cut 4 bases from V and 3 bases from J; bases unmatched to any gene: 13. CDR1 SGDLS and CDR2 YYNGEE come from the germline V gene. The CDR3 totals 19 residues.

The chain uses TRBV5-1 and TRBJ2-6, with 7 bases fitting TRBD1. Germline CDR1 is SGHRS and CDR2 is YFSETQ. The CDR3 loop spans 18 amino acids. The V gene end was trimmed by 0 bases and the J gene end by 4 bases; junction bases not matched to a gene: 10. The CDR3 reads CASSLGTGADYGANVLTF. The CDR3 DNA reads TGCGCCAGCAGCTTGGGTACAGGGGCCGATTACGGGGCCAACGTCCTGACTTTC.

CDR3 sequence reads: CASSEGRQTYGYTF. CDR3 nucleotide sequence: TGTGCCAGCAGTGAGGGCAGGCAAACTTATGGCTACACCTTC. The V and J genes are TRBV6-1 and TRBJ1-2; D not resolved. With 3 bases removed from V and 5 bases from J, the gap between germline ends came to 13 bases. Per the germline V gene, CDR1 is MNHNS and CDR2 is SASEGT. This CDR3 contains 14 residues.

The chain is built from TRBV6-5 and TRBJ2-7, with 12 nucleotides matching TRBD1. CDR3 length: 16 residues. J lost 5 bases, V lost 1 base, and 6 bases had no gene match. From germline, CDR1 is MNHEY and CDR2 SVGAGI. CDR3 coding DNA: TGTGCCAGCAGTTACTGGTCGGGACAGGGGGCTGACGAGCAGTACTTC. Its translation is CASSYWSGQGADEQYF.

Only a few counts were recorded for this clone. This sequence joins TRBV6-6 and TRBJ1-1; unclear D gene. Per germline, CDR1 MNHNY and CDR2 SVGAGI (reference sequence). The CDR3 has 14 amino acids. V lost 2 bases and J lost 0, with 7 bases in between. CDR3 in amino acids: CASSYKLMNTEAFF. The CDR3 DNA reads TGTGCCAGCAGTTACAAGCTAATGAACACTGAAGCTTTCTTT.

The chain recombines TRBV27 with TRBJ2-2; TRBD1 matches at 8 bases. Germline CDR1 reads MNHEY; CDR2 reads SMNVEV (reference sequence). This CDR3 has 15 residues. V shed 2 bases and J 4 bases; nucleotides not matched to a gene: 3. The CDR3 coding sequence is TGTGCCAGCAGTTTAGACAGGGGAGCCACCGGGGAGCTGTTTTTT. Translation: CASSLDRGATGELFF.

This clone was seen only once. V and J are TRBV29-1 and TRBJ2-6; D is ambiguous. Germline CDR1 and CDR2: SQVTM and ANQGSEA. The ends were cut back, 7 bases at V and 0 bases at J, with 7 bases in the middle. CDR3 length: 13 residues. The DNA of the CDR3 is TGCAGCGCATTGATCTCTGGGGCCAACGTCCTGACTTTC. Protein: CSALISGANVLTF.

CDR3 DNA sequence: TGTGCCAGCAGAACCGGGACAGGGATTCTCTTCGAGCAGTACTTC. It codes for CASRTGTGILFEQYF. The genes are TRBV6-5 and TRBJ2-7, with 9 bases fitting TRBD1. The junction had 12 bases not matched to a gene; V was cut back by 6 bases and J by 6 bases. This CDR3 contains 15 residues. Germline V gives CDR1 MNHEY, CDR2 SVGAGI.

This rearrangement joins TRBV6-1 to TRBJ2-1; TRBD2 matches at 8 bases. Germline assignment: CDR1 MNHNS and CDR2 SASEGT. This CDR3 region has 15 residues. With V trimmed by 8 bases and J by 6 bases, 12 bases remained unmatched. CDR3 in amino acids: CASGLGTSLVNEQFF. CDR3 DNA sequence: TGTGCCAGCGGACTGGGGACTAGTTTGGTCAATGAGCAGTTCTTC.

V is TRBV19 and J is TRBJ2-4; 7 positions match TRBD2. With 3 bases clipped from V and 3 bases from J, the junction kept 8 bases outside the gene matches. The CDR3 runs 16 residues. Germline V gives CDR1 LNHDA, CDR2 SQIVND (reference sequence). Here the CDR3 reads CASSISAGEGKNIQYF. CDR3 in DNA: TGTGCCAGTAGTATTTCGGCGGGAGAGGGCAAAAACATTCAGTACTTC.

This chain links TRBV5-1 with TRBJ1-1; D may be TRBD1 (5 bases). This CDR3 has 14 amino acids. The V end was cut by 4 bases, the J end by 1 base, with 11 bases between. CDR1 is SGHRS, CDR2 YFSETQ, per germline. CDR3 sequence (DNA): TGCGCCAGCAGCAAGATGACAGAGAACACTGAAGCTTTCTTT. Translating it yields CASSKMTENTEAFF.

This sequence joins TRBV10-3 and TRBJ1-1; 9 nucleotides agree with TRBD1. Trimming at V came to 2 bases and at J to 1 base, leaving 2 bases not matched to a gene. The CDR3 contains 15 residues. Germline CDR1 is ENHRY and CDR2 is SYGVKD. In DNA, the CDR3 is TGTGCCATCAGTGAGGGGGGACAGGGGAACACTGAAGCTTTCTTT. The encoded protein is CAISEGGQGNTEAFF.

The V call is TRBV6-5, the J call TRBJ2-5; TRBD2 matches 10 bases. The CDR3 contains 13 residues. Germline CDR1 and CDR2: MNHEY and SVGAGI. The J segment lost 5 bases and the V segment lost 11 bases, leaving 8 bases of the junction unmatched. The CDR3 DNA is TGTGCCGGGGCTAGCGGGAGATGGGAGACCCAGTACTTC. Encoded protein: CAGASGRWETQYF.

The chain carries TRBV10-1 and TRBJ2-7; D is tentatively TRBD1 or TRBD2 (5 bases each). The V gene lost 6 bases and the J gene lost 2 bases, with 17 bases spanning the gap. Germline assignment: CDR1 WNHNN and CDR2 SYGVQD (reference sequence). This CDR3 contains 15 residues. The CDR3 spells CASRQHGAFTYEQYF. CDR3 sequence (DNA): TGCGCCAGCAGACAACACGGGGCCTTCACCTACGAGCAGTACTTC.

The chain carries TRBV5-1 and TRBJ1-5; no firm D call. This CDR3 spans 15 amino acids. Germline V gene data show CDR1 as SGHRS and CDR2 as YFSETQ. V lost 4 bases and J lost 0, with 11 bases in between. The CDR3 region has the DNA TGCGCCAGCAGCCCGGCTGGATATAGCAATCAGCCCCAGCATTTT. This codes for CASSPAGYSNQPQHF.

The chain uses TRBV19 and TRBJ2-2; 7 bases are a match to TRBD2. The germline V gene encodes CDR1 LNHDA and CDR2 SQIVND (reference sequence). This CDR3 comprises 14 residues. V shed 1 base, J shed 6 bases, and the junction held 2 bases outside the gene matches. The DNA of the CDR3 is TGTGCCAGTAGTATAGTCCGGGGGGCCGGGGAGCTGTTTTTT. Translating it yields CASSIVRGAGELFF.